This TCR beta chain emerged from a study of T cell repertoires in cytomegalovirus infection (dated by TCRdb to between 2019 and 2020). Looking at the study overall: The HLA type of each donor mattered for the analysis, because public TCR beta signatures pointed to carriage of CMV infection along with the matching HLA type. What the study reported, not specific to this receptor: In both this cohort and an independent cohort of approximately 350 donors, the cumulative frequency of public TCR beta family members distinguished carriers of CMV infection plus the relevant HLA type. The ex vivo response was dominated by HLA-C-restricted CMV-specific TCR beta clonotypes, and the single most frequent clonotype in two of eight donors was supplied by these HLA-C-restricted clonotypes.

The run used an Illumina HiSeq 1500. TCRdb applied fastp at Q25 and MiXCR to the public reads, then kept only in-frame beta chains. For every CDR3 protein sequence, its rows merge into one entry that carries the most common genes and DNA. In this sample the table shows fewer than 350,000 distinct CDR3 sequences, 9.5% of which occur a single time. The ten largest clonotypes hold about 4.5% of the sample. This clonotype came up a few times. Its antigen has not been determined. Per-base quality was not reported, and no clone a single base away is much larger than it. Material for sequencing was PBMCs. The clonotype comes from a human donor in good health (CMV status not recorded). Some clones in this sample may be carry-over from other donors' samples.

Here is the DNA: TGTGCCAGTAGTCTCCAGCATACGCAGTATTTT. It is translated as CASSLQHTQYF. Recombination connected TRBV19 to TRBJ2-3, with the D segment identity uncertain. The germline V gene (reference sequence) sets CDR1 to LNHDA and CDR2 to SQIVND. The V end loses 5 bases and the J end loses 7 bases, and a stretch of 7 bases separates them. Its CDR3 holds 11 amino acids, cysteine through phenylalanine. This entry keeps only the CDR3 DNA: 33 bases, framed from base 1. The reference TRBV19 and TRBJ2-3 proteins fill in what lies around the CDR3, so the full variable domain reads DGGITQSPKYLFRKEGQNVTLSCEQNLNHDAMYWYRQDPGQGLRLIYYSQIVNDFQKGDIAEGYSVSREKKESFPLTVTSAQKNPTAFYLCASSLQHTQYFGPGTRLTVL.